This T cell receptor beta chain comes out of a study of T cell responses to AZD1222 COVID-19 vaccine. The ends lost 0 bases at V and 2 bases at J; junction bases unmatched: 6. Germline values: CDR1 LGHNA, CDR2 YNFKEQ. This CDR3 has 16 residues. Profiling relied on immunoSEQ multiplex PCR, and the TCRdb table lists in-frame clones only, not all of them. The profile covers 90,000 or so clones, with 88% appearing a single time and approximately 15% taken by the ten largest. The chain recombines TRBV4-2 with TRBJ2-7, with TRBD2 matching 8 bases. This clonotype was obtained from an adult in good health. Material: peripheral blood, obtained on day 0 of AZD1222 vaccination. CDR3 sequence: CASSQDGAGGPYEQYF. The CDR3, as DNA: TGTGCCAGCAGCCAAGATGGCGCGGGAGGCCCCTACGAGCAGTACTTC.